The source of this T cell receptor beta chain is a study of T cells in Graves' hyperthyroidism and ophthalmopathy. Points from the study as a whole: A median 6.5 months before onset, the model predicted ophthalmopathy. Blood also showed most of the thyroid clonotypes that were expanded above 0.001.

In this sample, this clonotype turned up many times. Its target is not known. V was clipped by 7 bases and J by 4 bases; unmatched bases: 5. The V gene's germline CDR1 is MNHEY and CDR2 SVGEGT. The CDR3 runs to 14 residues. Amplification of TCR beta CDR3 regions used RNA as the template. The TCR CDR3 was amplified in a first-round RT-PCR using the HTBI primer set. TCRdb reprocessed the multiplex PCR reads with MiXCR, giving one entry per CDR3 protein. The sample includes 250,000 to 300,000 distinct CDR3 sequences, approximately 15% of them seen just once. This TCR was recovered from a woman aged 55 to 70 with Graves' ophthalmopathy. The V call is TRBV6-2 or TRBV6-3, the J call TRBJ2-3; TRBD2 aligns across 10 bases. Sequencing was performed on blood. CDR3 coding DNA: TGTGCCAGCATCGTAGCGGGAGGAGCAGATACGCAGTATTTT. Amino acids: CASIVAGGADTQYF.